The present TCR beta chain was sequenced within a study of T cells in Graves' hyperthyroidism and ophthalmopathy. Study conclusions and caveats: The model foresaw ophthalmopathy a median about 6.5 months prior to onset.

This clonotype was detected only a few times. Its target is unknown. This CDR3 has 10 amino acids. Germline V lookup: CDR1 LNHDA, CDR2 SQIVND (reference sequence). The CDR3 regions of TCR beta were amplified from RNA transcripts. Researchers ran a first-round RT-PCR on the TCR CDR3 using the HTBI primer set. TCRdb processed the multiplex PCR reads anew with MiXCR; each CDR3 protein has one entry. The sample records hundreds of thousands of distinct CDR3 sequences, approximately 15% being singletons. Ophthalmopathy patients had Clinical Activity Score at least 3, NOSPECS grade at least 4, duration under 3 months. Diagnoses used clinical symptoms, serum thyroxine and TRAb, thyroid ultrasound and orbital computed tomography.

The sequence derives from a woman in her 50s with Graves' ophthalmopathy. The sequenced sample was blood. The rearrangement links TRBV19 to TRBJ1-1, with a weak D call TRBD1 (5 bases). CDR3 sequence: CATGNTEAFF. Written as DNA, the CDR3 is TGTGCTACAGGGAACACTGAAGCTTTCTTT.